Described below is a single TCR beta chain sequence and its context. This specimen belongs to a study of blood T cell repertoires in COVID-19. Trimming at V came to 3 bases and at J to 3 bases, leaving 5 bases not matched to a gene. The germline V gene has CDR1 LGHDT and CDR2 YNNKEL (reference sequence). CDR3 length: 14 amino acids. The method was immunoSEQ multiplex PCR; TCRdb's version includes in-frame clones alone and lacks a portion of them. The table shows about 470,000 clones, with roughly nine tenths occurring only once. Material for sequencing was PBMCs or T cells enriched from blood (not recorded which). V gene TRBV3-1 (or the pseudogene TRBV3-2) combines with J gene TRBJ2-7, with 7 bases matching TRBD1. The TCR originated in a young woman who had recovered from COVID-19. As DNA, the CDR3 is TGTGCCAGCAGCCAGTGGGACAGCTTCTACGAGCAGTACTTC. Amino acids: CASSQWDSFYEQYF.